The rows below give T cell receptor beta chains drawn from one sample of a study of technical replicates of blood from a few donors. Profiled with immunoSEQ multiplex PCR; TCRdb holds only in-frame clones, not every one. The sample yields 80,000 to 95,000 clones, 90% to 96% seen once. The sample taken for sequencing was T cells isolated from PBMCs. Receptors originate from a human donor in good health. Each CDR3 is given with its conserved first and last residue. D genes are given only for firm matches. Expanded clones are given a class, and other clones once, few, many or no size at all.

D gene | CDR3 length | J gene | V gene | clone size | CDR3 protein | CDR3 DNA
. | 11 | TRBJ1-4 | TRBV28 | few | CASRGSEKLFF | TGTGCCAGCAGGGGGAGTGAAAAACTGTTTTTT
. | 15 | TRBJ1-1 | TRBV9 | . | CASSVEEAPNTEAFF | TGTGCCAGCAGCGTAGAAGAGGCCCCGAACACTGAAGCTTTCTTT
TRBD2 | 15 | TRBJ2-2 | TRBV27 | . | CASSPPAGGGGELFF | TGTGCCAGCAGTCCCCCTGCGGGGGGAGGAGGGGAGCTGTTTTTT
TRBD2 | 12 | TRBJ2-1 | TRBV2 | . | CASRGGRNEQFF | TGTGCCAGCAGGGGAGGGAGGAATGAGCAGTTCTTC
TRBD2 | 15 | TRBJ2-1 | TRBV19 | . | CASSSGTSTFNEQFF | TGTGCCAGTAGTTCAGGGACTAGTACATTCAATGAGCAGTTCTTC
TRBD2 | 15 | TRBJ2-3 | TRBV15 | . | CATSRGTSGTDTQYF | TGTGCCACCAGCAGAGGTACTAGCGGCACAGATACGCAGTATTTT
. | 13 | TRBJ2-7 | TRBV6-5 | . | CASSGTFPYEQYF | TGTGCCAGCAGTGGGACATTTCCCTACGAGCAGTACTTC
TRBD2 | 14 | TRBJ2-1 | TRBV18 | . | CASSLLAGTNEQFF | TGTGCCAGCTCGCTTCTAGCGGGCACCAATGAGCAGTTCTTC
. | 12 | TRBJ2-6 | TRBV6-4 | . | CASGTEANVLTF | TGTGCCAGCGGTACTGAGGCCAACGTCCTGACTTTC
TRBD1 | 13 | TRBJ1-1 | TRBV5-1 | . | CASSPRGQSEAFF | TGCGCCAGCAGCCCAAGGGGGCAGAGTGAAGCTTTCTTT
TRBD1 | 15 | TRBJ1-5 | TRBV28 | . | CASSFQTGGLQPQHF | TGTGCCAGCAGTTTTCAGACAGGGGGCTTACAGCCCCAGCATTTT
TRBD1 | 14 | TRBJ1-1 | TRBV6-5 | . | CASIDRGVNTEAFF | TGTGCCAGCATTGACAGGGGCGTGAACACTGAAGCTTTCTTT
TRBD2 | 14 | TRBJ2-3 | TRBV5-4 | . | CASSYLAGTDTQYF | TGTGCCAGCAGCTATCTAGCGGGAACAGATACGCAGTATTTT
TRBD2 | 16 | TRBJ2-3 | TRBV4-3 | . | CASSQDPTREIDTQYF | TGCGCCAGCAGCCAAGATCCTACGCGGGAGATAGATACGCAGTATTTT
. | 14 | TRBJ2-3 | TRBV28 | . | CASSSTGKPHTQYF | TGTGCCAGCAGTTCGACAGGTAAACCACATACGCAGTATTTT
TRBD1 | 15 | TRBJ2-5 | TRBV28 | . | CASSPGQGNQETQYF | TGTGCCAGCAGCCCAGGACAGGGTAATCAAGAGACCCAGTACTTC
TRBD1 | 15 | TRBJ1-4 | TRBV18 | . | CASSPLTGDGEKLFF | TGTGCCAGCTCACCGCTTACAGGGGACGGCGAAAAACTGTTTTTT
TRBD2 | 15 | TRBJ2-7 | TRBV28 | . | CASSSAGISSYEQYF | TGTGCCAGCAGTTCAGCGGGAATAAGCTCCTACGAGCAGTACTTC
. | 15 | TRBJ2-7 | TRBV18 | few | CASSPPVVRGHEQYF | TGTGCCAGCTCACCACCGGTGGTCAGGGGACACGAGCAGTACTTC
. | 15 | TRBJ1-2 | TRBV2 | . | CASSESRQHHYGYTF | TGTGCCAGCAGTGAATCCAGACAGCACCACTATGGCTACACCTTC
. | 15 | TRBJ2-7 | TRBV6-5 | . | CASSYSIGSDGEQYF | TGTGCCAGCAGTTACTCGATAGGTAGCGATGGTGAGCAGTACTTC
TRBD1 | 13 | TRBJ1-5 | TRBV18 | . | CASSPTGEQPQHF | TGTGCCAGCTCACCGACAGGGGAGCAGCCCCAGCATTTT
. | 16 | TRBJ1-1 | TRBV4-1 | . | CASSPLGGRMNTEAFF | TGCGCCAGCAGCCCCCTTGGGGGGAGGATGAACACTGAAGCTTTCTTT
TRBD2 | 16 | TRBJ2-7 | TRBV5-1 | . | CASSFASGTLSYEQYF | TGCGCCAGCAGCTTCGCTAGCGGGACCCTTTCCTACGAGCAGTACTTC
TRBD2 | 14 | TRBJ2-7 | TRBV2 | . | CASSEGLREYEQYF | TGTGCCAGCAGTGAAGGCTTGCGGGAGTACGAGCAGTACTTC
TRBD2 | 14 | TRBJ2-3 | TRBV5-4 | . | CAPGGNRYTDTQYF | TGTGCCCCCGGGGGGAATCGGTACACAGATACGCAGTATTTT
. | 11 | TRBJ2-7 | TRBV30 | once | CAWSESYEQYF | TGTGCCTGGAGTGAGAGTTACGAGCAGTACTTC